These 17 T cell receptor beta chains were sequenced from one sample in a study of blood T cell repertoires in COVID-19. The method was immunoSEQ multiplex PCR; TCRdb's version includes in-frame clones alone and lacks a portion of them. This table holds around 260,000 clones, 85% found once. Sequencing was done on a sample of peripheral blood. These receptors all come from a human donor in a cohort sampled during active COVID-19.

The rearrangement uses TRBV10-3 and TRBJ1-3; D unclear. Trimming removed 0 bases from V and 0 bases from J, with 18 bases in between. CDR1 is ENHRY, CDR2 SYGVKD, per germline. This CDR3 contains 19 residues. The CDR3 is CAISESIVAVRHSGNTIYF. As DNA, the CDR3 is TGTGCCATCAGTGAGTCGATCGTGGCAGTCCGACACTCTGGAAACACCATATATTTT.

This clone came up many times. This chain links TRBV5-5 with TRBJ2-3, with TRBD1 matching 10 bases. Germline CDR1 is SGHKS and CDR2 is YYEKEE (reference sequence). V trimming: 0 bases; J trimming: 1 base; junction bases outside the gene matches: 2. CDR3 size: 16 residues. The CDR3 here is CASSLGGTGGTDTQYF. CDR3 coding DNA: TGTGCCAGCAGCTTGGGAGGGACAGGGGGCACAGATACGCAGTATTTT.

The V gene is TRBV13, the J gene TRBJ2-7; 8 nucleotides align to TRBD2. Germline lookup yields CDR1 PRHDT and CDR2 FYEKMQ (reference sequence). CDR3 length: 15 amino acids. Germline trimming cut 0 bases from V and 7 bases from J; bases unmatched to any gene: 8. The CDR3 nucleotides are TGTGCCAGCAGCTTAGGGGCTAGCGGGTGGGGGGAGCAGTACTTC. Translated, it gives CASSLGASGWGEQYF.

V usage is TRBV9 and J usage is TRBJ1-2; no clear D. Per the germline V gene, CDR1 is SGDLS and CDR2 is YYNGEE. The CDR3 has 15 residues. Trimming took 0 bases from V and 0 from J, leaving 9 bases between them. CDR3 protein: CASSVGWGANYGYTF. For the CDR3, the DNA is TGTGCCAGCAGCGTAGGTTGGGGAGCTAACTATGGCTACACCTTC. Using reference TRBV9 and TRBJ1-2 for the parts outside the CDR3, the full variable domain is DSGVTQTPKHLITATGQRVTLRCSPRSGDLSVYWYQQSLDQGLQFLIQYYNGEERAKGNILERFSAQQFPDLHSELNLSSLELGDSALYFCASSVGWGANYGYTFGSGTRLTVV.

The rearrangement joins TRBV2 to TRBJ2-7; weak D call: TRBD2 (5 bases). Germline V gene data show CDR1 as SNHLY and CDR2 as FYNNEI. The CDR3 is 12 amino acids. Trimming cost V 5 bases and J 3 bases, with 8 bases left between them. The CDR3, as DNA: TGTGCCAGCAGTTTAGCGAACTACGAGCAGTACTTC. It specifies CASSLANYEQYF.

The chain combines TRBV5-4 with TRBJ2-7; 13 nucleotides agree with TRBD2. The junction had 12 bases not matched to a gene; V was cut back by 2 bases and J by 7 bases. Looked up from germline, CDR1 is SGHNT and CDR2 is YYREEE (reference sequence). This CDR3 comprises 17 residues. CDR3 DNA sequence: TGTGCCAGCAGCTTACCGACTAGCGGGAGGCAAACGGGGGAGCAGTACTTC. Protein sequence: CASSLPTSGRQTGEQYF. Combining the CDR3 with reference TRBV5-4 and TRBJ2-7 gives the whole variable domain ETGVTQSPTHLIKTRGQQVTLRCSSQSGHNTVSWYQQALGQGPQFIFQYYREEENGRGNFPPRFSGLQFPNYSSELNVNALELDDSALYLCASSLPTSGRQTGEQYFGPGTRLTVT.

This clone was detected only a few times. The gene calls are TRBV4-1 and TRBJ2-4; the match to TRBD2 covers 10 bases. Germline assignment: CDR1 MGHRA and CDR2 YSYEKL. This CDR3 spans 19 amino acids. V gave up 0 bases and J gave up 0 bases; unmatched junction bases: 8. CDR3 sequence: CASSQDRLAGALAKNIQYF. The CDR3 region has the DNA TGCGCCAGCAGCCAAGATCGACTAGCGGGTGCTCTAGCCAAAAACATTCAGTACTTC.

This clone was observed a few times. The V gene is TRBV7-8, the J gene TRBJ2-7; 7 positions match TRBD2. From germline, CDR1 is SGHVS and CDR2 FQNEAQ. The junction had 16 bases not matched to a gene; V was cut back by 5 bases and J by 0 bases. The CDR3 is made up of 18 amino acids. CDR3 DNA: TGTGCCAGCAGCCCCTACCGGGGGGTTCAGGTTCACTCCTACGAGCAGTACTTC. Translation gives CASSPYRGVQVHSYEQYF. Using reference TRBV7-8 and TRBJ2-7 for the parts outside the CDR3, the full variable domain is GAGVSQSPRYKVAKRGQDVALRCDPISGHVSLFWYQQALGQGPEFLTYFQNEAQLDKSGLPSDRFFAERPEGSVSTLKIQRTQQEDSAVYLCASSPYRGVQVHSYEQYFGPGTRLTVT.

The chain has TRBV4-2 and TRBJ2-7, with a possible D match to TRBD2 (5 bases). With 4 bases removed from V and 2 bases from J, the gap between germline ends came to 24 bases. The CDR3 consists of 18 residues. Germline V gene sequence: CDR1 LGHNA, CDR2 YNFKEQ. For the CDR3, the DNA is TGTGCCAGCAGCCGTCTTGGCAGCGGCTCTAGAGAGACCTACGAGCAGTACTTC. This encodes CASSRLGSGSRETYEQYF.

The V and J genes are TRBV3-1 (or the pseudogene TRBV3-2) and TRBJ2-3; D perhaps matches TRBD1 (5 bases). The V gene lost 5 bases and the J gene lost 4 bases, with 19 bases spanning the gap. CDR3 length equals 16 residues. The V gene's germline CDR1 is LGHDT and CDR2 YNNKEL (reference sequence). CDR3 sequence reads: CASSSTRGRGPDTQYF. The CDR3 DNA sequence: TGTGCCAGCAGCTCTACCAGAGGAAGGGGTCCAGATACGCAGTATTTT.

V is TRBV11-3 and J is TRBJ2-2, with a possible D match to TRBD2 (5 bases). Germline-derived CDR1 and CDR2 are SGHNT and YENEEA. This CDR3 region has 13 residues. V lost 6 bases and J lost 5, with 10 bases in between. Here the CDR3 DNA reads TGTGCCAGCAGTCTTCCGGGGACCGGGGAGCTGTTTTTT. Protein product: CASSLPGTGELFF.

The rearrangement joins TRBV10-3 to TRBJ2-7; maybe TRBD2 (7 bases). Germline values: CDR1 ENHRY, CDR2 SYGVKD. V was cut by 8 bases and J by 5 bases, with 16 bases left in between. The CDR3 has 13 residues. This chain's CDR3 is CAISAGARNEQYF. CDR3 nucleotide sequence: TGTGCCATCTCGGCGGGGGCGAGGAACGAGCAGTACTTC.

The rearrangement joins TRBV7-3 to TRBJ2-2, with 8 bases that match TRBD1. The germline V gene encodes CDR1 SGHTA and CDR2 FQGTGA. This CDR3 is built from 15 residues. Unmatched junction bases numbered 7, after V lost 6 bases and J lost 4 bases. The CDR3 protein is CASRPQGAGTGELFF. In nucleotides, the CDR3 is TGTGCCAGCAGACCTCAGGGGGCAGGCACCGGGGAGCTGTTTTTT.

The rearrangement links TRBV7-9 to TRBJ1-2, with 12 bases identical to TRBD1. The CDR3 totals 19 residues. V lost 4 bases to trimming and J lost 3 bases; unmatched junction nucleotides: 15. CDR1 and CDR2 (germline): SEHNR, FQNEAQ (reference sequence). CDR3 protein: CASSSLAGTGGPAYYGYTF. CDR3 DNA: TGTGCCAGCAGCTCCCTCGCCGGGACAGGGGGCCCTGCCTACTATGGCTACACCTTC.

The chain's CDR3 is CASTPSGGLYNSPLHF. The CDR3 bases are TGTGCCAGCACCCCTTCTGGGGGCCTATATAATTCACCCCTCCACTTT. The chain combines TRBV2 with TRBJ1-6; a weak D match, TRBD1 (6 bases). With 7 bases removed from V and 4 bases from J, the gap between germline ends came to 17 bases. CDR3 size: 16 residues. CDR1 and CDR2 (germline): SNHLY, FYNNEI.

The chain links TRBV7-3 to TRBJ2-3; 11 bases are shared with TRBD2. The CDR3 length is 14 residues. V dropped 4 bases and J dropped 14; count of bases not matched to a gene: 11. Looked up from germline, CDR1 is SGHTA and CDR2 is FQGTGA. The DNA of the CDR3 is TGTGCCAGCAGCTCAACGGGACTAGCGGAACAAGCGTATTTT. This sequence encodes CASSSTGLAEQAYF.

CDR3: CASSTTQNLHQPQHF. CDR3 DNA: TGTGCCAGTAGTACTACCCAAAACCTACATCAGCCCCAGCATTTT. V and J are TRBV19 and TRBJ1-5; D not certain. V gave up 4 bases and J gave up 5 bases, with 15 bases separating them. CDR3 size: 15 residues. The germline CDR1 and CDR2 sequences are LNHDA and SQIVND (reference sequence).